This TCR beta chain was observed in a study of OX40 agonist ivuxolimab in advanced cancers. About the research overall: While on treatment, patients had intravenous ivuxolimab at 0.01 to 10 mg/kg every 2 weeks. At about 81% male, the cohort had a mean age of 60 years, ranging from about 23 to 79. Study-level points and caveats: Expanded clones were, on average, more numerous among CD8+ T cells than CD4+.

With respect to this clone: What it binds is not known.

Measured with immunoSEQ multiplex PCR; TCRdb has only the in-frame clones, and not every one. This table has tens of thousands of clones, about nine tenths appearing once. Trimming shortened V by 1 base and J by 5 bases, and 6 bases separated the two germline ends. The CDR3 loop spans 13 amino acids. CDR1 and CDR2 from the germline V gene are MNHNY and SVGAGI (reference sequence). Sequences were derived from CD4+ or CD8+ T cells sorted from blood, sampled in a trial of the OX40 agonist ivuxolimab. The sequence was obtained from an adult with an advanced solid tumor such as melanoma, head and neck, liver or kidney cancer. The chain links TRBV6-6 to TRBJ2-1; D gene ambiguous. The CDR3 nucleotides read TGTGCCAGCAGTTACTTGGGTCACAATGAGCAGTTCTTC. Translating it yields CASSYLGHNEQFF.